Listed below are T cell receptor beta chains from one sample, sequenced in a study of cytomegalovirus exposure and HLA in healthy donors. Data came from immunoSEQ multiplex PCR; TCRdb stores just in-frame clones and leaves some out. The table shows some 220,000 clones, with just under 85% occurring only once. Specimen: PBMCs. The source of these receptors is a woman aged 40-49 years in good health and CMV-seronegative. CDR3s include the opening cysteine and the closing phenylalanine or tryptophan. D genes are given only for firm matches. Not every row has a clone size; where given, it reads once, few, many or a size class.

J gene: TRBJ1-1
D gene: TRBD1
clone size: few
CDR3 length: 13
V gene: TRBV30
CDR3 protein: CAWMGQPDTEAFF
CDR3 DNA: TGTGCCTGGATGGGACAGCCAGACACTGAAGCTTTCTTT

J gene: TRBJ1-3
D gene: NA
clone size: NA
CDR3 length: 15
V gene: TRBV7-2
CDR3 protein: CASSLFQGSGNTIYF
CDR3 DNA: TGTGCCAGCAGCTTATTTCAGGGCTCGGGAAACACCATATATTTT

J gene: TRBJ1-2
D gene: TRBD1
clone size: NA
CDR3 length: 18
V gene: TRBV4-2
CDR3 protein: CASSREVGQGGLSYGYTF
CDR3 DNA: TGTGCCAGCAGCCGTGAGGTAGGACAGGGGGGCTTAAGCTATGGCTACACCTTC

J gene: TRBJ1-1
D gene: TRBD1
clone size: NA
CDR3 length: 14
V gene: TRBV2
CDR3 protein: CASSLTGKDTEAFF
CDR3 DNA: TGTGCCAGCAGCTTGACAGGGAAGGACACTGAAGCTTTCTTT

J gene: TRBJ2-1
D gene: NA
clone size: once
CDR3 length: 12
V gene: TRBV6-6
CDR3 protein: CAVGGAYNEQFF
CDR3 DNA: TGTGCCGTGGGGGGAGCTTACAATGAGCAGTTCTTC

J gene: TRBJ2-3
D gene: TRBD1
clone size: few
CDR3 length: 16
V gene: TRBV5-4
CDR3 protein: CASRISPLQGKDTQYF
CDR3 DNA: TGTGCCAGCAGAATCTCCCCTCTACAGGGGAAAGATACGCAGTATTTT

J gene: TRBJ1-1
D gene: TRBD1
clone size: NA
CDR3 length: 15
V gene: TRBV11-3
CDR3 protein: CASSRTGGVNTEAFF
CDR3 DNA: TGTGCCAGCAGCCGGACAGGGGGGGTGAACACTGAAGCTTTCTTT

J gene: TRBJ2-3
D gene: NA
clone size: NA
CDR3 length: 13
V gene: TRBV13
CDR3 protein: CASSSTSTDTQYF
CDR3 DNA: TGTGCCAGCAGCTCCACTAGCACAGATACGCAGTATTTT

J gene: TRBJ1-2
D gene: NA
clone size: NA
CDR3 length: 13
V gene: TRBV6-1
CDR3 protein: CASSETGTKGYTF
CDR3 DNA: TGTGCCAGCAGTGAGACCGGGACAAAAGGCTACACCTTC

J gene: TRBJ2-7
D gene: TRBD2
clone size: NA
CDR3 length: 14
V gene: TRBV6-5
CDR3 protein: CASSYGGDYAEQYF
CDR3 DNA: TGTGCCAGCAGTTATGGGGGGGATTACGCGGAGCAGTACTTC

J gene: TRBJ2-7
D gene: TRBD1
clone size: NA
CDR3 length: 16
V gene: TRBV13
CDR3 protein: CASSARTGLANYEQYF
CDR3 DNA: TGTGCCAGCAGCGCCCGGACAGGGTTGGCAAACTACGAGCAGTACTTC

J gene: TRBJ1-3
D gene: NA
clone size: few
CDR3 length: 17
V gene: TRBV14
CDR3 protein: CASSQDPGHRAGNTIYF
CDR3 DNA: TGTGCCAGCAGCCAAGATCCGGGACATAGGGCTGGAAACACCATATATTTT

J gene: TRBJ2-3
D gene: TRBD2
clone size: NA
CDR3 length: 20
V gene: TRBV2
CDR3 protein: CASSDPLGLAGGSSTDTQYF
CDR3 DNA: TGTGCCAGCAGTGATCCCCTCGGACTAGCGGGGGGGTCTAGCACAGATACGCAGTATTTT

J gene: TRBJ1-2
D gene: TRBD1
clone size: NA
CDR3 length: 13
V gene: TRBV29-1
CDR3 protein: CSVGQGKNYGYTF
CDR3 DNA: TGCAGCGTGGGACAGGGAAAAAACTATGGCTACACCTTC

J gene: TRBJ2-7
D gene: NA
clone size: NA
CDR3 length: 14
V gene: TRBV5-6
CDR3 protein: CASSAGAGTYEQYF
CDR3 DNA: TGTGCCAGCAGCGCGGGGGCGGGGACGTACGAGCAGTACTTC

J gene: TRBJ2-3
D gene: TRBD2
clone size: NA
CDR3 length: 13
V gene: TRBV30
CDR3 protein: CAWIGGGGDTQYF
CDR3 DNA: TGTGCCTGGATAGGTGGGGGGGGAGATACGCAGTATTTT

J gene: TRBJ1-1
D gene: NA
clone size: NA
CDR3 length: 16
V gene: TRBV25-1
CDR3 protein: CASSGTPGQGGTEAFF
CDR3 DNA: TGTGCCAGCAGTGGAACTCCGGGACAAGGAGGCACTGAAGCTTTCTTT

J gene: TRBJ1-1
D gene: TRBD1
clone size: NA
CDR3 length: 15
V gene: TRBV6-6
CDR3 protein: CASTDRGLGDTEAFF
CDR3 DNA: TGTGCCAGCACCGACAGGGGTTTGGGTGACACTGAAGCTTTCTTT

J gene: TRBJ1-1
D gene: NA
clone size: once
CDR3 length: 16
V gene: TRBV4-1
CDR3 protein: CASSQEGGAQNTEAFF
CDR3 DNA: TGCGCCAGCAGCCAAGAGGGGGGGGCACAGAACACTGAAGCTTTCTTT

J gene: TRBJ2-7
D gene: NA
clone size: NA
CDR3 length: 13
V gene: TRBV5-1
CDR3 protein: CASSRGGSYEQYF
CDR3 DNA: TGCGCCAGTTCCAGGGGTGGGTCCTACGAGCAGTACTTC

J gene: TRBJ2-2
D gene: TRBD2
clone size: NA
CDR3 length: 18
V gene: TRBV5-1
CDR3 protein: CASSSGLAGFANTGELFF
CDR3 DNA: TGCGCCAGCAGCTCCGGACTAGCGGGGTTCGCGAACACCGGGGAGCTGTTTTTT

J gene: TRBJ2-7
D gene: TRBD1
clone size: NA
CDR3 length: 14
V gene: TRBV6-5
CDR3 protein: CASSFGTGDYEQYF
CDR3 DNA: TGTGCCAGCAGTTTCGGGACAGGGGACTACGAGCAGTACTTC

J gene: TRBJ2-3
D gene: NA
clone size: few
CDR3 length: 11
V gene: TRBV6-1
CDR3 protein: CASIHVDTQYF
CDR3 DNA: TGTGCCAGCATCCATGTCGATACGCAGTATTTT

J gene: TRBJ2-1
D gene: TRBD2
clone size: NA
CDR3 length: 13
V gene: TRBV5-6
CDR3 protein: CASRLAGSNEQFF
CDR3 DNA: TGTGCCAGCCGACTAGCGGGGAGCAATGAGCAGTTCTTC

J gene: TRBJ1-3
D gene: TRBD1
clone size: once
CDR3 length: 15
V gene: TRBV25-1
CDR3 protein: CASSERQGSGNTIYF
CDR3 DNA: TGTGCCAGCAGTGAAAGACAGGGTTCGGGAAACACCATATATTTT

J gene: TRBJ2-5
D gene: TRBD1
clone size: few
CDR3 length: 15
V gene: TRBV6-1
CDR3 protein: CASSAGQVYRETQYF
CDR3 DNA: TGTGCCAGCAGCGCGGGACAGGTCTATCGTGAGACCCAGTACTTC

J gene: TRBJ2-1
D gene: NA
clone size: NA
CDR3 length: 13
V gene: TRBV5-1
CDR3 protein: CASSLVEANEQFF
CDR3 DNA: TGCGCCAGCAGCTTGGTAGAGGCGAATGAGCAGTTCTTC

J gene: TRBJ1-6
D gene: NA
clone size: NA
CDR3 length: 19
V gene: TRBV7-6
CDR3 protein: CASSVSPPTDIPAGSPLHF
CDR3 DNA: TGTGCCAGCAGCGTATCCCCTCCCACCGACATTCCGGCAGGTTCACCCCTCCACTTT

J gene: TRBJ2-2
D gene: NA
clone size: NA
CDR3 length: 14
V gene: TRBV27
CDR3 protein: CASRSGMNTGELFF
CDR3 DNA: TGTGCCAGCAGGTCAGGGATGAACACCGGGGAGCTGTTTTTT

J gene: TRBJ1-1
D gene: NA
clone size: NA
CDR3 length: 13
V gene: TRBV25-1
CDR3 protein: CASSSPGNTEAFF
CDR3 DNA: TGTGCCAGCAGTTCCCCAGGGAACACTGAAGCTTTCTTT

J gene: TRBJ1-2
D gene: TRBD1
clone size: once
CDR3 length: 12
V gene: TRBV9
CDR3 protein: CASGDSNYGYTF
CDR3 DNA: TGTGCCAGCGGGGACAGTAACTATGGCTACACCTTC

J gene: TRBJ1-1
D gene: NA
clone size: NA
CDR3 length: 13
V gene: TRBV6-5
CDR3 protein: CASRGRGLIEAFF
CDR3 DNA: TGTGCCAGCAGGGGGAGGGGCTTAATTGAAGCTTTCTTT

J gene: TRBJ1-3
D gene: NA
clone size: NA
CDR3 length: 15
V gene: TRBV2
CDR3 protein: CASRGGDPPGNTIYF
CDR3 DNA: TGTGCCAGCAGGGGGGGGGACCCTCCTGGAAACACCATATATTTT

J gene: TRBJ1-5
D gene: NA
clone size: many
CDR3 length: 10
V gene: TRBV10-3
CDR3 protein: CAGYLRGKHF
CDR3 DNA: TGTGCCGGATATCTTCGGGGGAAGCATTTT

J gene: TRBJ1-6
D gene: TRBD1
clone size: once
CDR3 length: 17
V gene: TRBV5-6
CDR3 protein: CASSWIQGGSYNSPLHF
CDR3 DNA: TGTGCCAGCAGCTGGATACAGGGGGGTTCCTATAATTCGCCCCTCCACTTT

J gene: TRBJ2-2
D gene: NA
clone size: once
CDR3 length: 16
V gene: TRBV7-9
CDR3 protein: CASSHQGRRQEGELFF
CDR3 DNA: TGTGCCAGCTCTCACCAGGGAAGACGACAGGAAGGGGAGCTGTTTTTT

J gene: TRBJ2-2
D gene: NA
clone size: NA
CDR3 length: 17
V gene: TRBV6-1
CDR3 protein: CASSERGGDWGTGELFF
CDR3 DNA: TGTGCCAGCAGTGAAAGGGGGGGGGACTGGGGCACCGGGGAGCTGTTTTTT

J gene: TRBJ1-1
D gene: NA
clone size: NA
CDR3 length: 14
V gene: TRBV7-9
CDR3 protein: CASSSNLLNTEAFF
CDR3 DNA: TGTGCCAGCAGCTCAAACTTACTGAACACTGAAGCTTTCTTT

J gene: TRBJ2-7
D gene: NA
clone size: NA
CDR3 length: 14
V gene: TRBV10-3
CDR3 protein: CAISGGTDTYEQYF
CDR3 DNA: TGTGCCATCTCTGGGGGGACGGATACCTACGAGCAGTACTTC

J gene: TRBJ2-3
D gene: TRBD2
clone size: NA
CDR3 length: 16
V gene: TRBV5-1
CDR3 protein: CASSTGTSGVGDTQYF
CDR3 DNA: TGCGCCAGCAGTACCGGGACTAGCGGGGTTGGAGATACGCAGTATTTT

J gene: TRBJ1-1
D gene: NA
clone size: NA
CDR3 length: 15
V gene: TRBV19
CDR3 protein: CASSPGQILNTEAFF
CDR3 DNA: TGTGCCAGTAGTCCCGGACAGATCTTGAACACTGAAGCTTTCTTT

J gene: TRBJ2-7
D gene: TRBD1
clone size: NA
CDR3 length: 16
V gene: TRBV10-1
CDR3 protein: CASSESRTGMGDEQYF
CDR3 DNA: TGCGCCAGCAGTGAGTCCAGGACAGGGATGGGGGACGAGCAGTACTTC

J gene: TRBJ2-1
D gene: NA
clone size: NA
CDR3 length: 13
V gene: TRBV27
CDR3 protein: CASSFGGNNEQFF
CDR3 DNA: TGTGCCAGCAGTTTTGGAGGGAACAATGAGCAGTTCTTC

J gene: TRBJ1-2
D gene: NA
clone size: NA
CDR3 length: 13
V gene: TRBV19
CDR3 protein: CASSIDLDYGYTF
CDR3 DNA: TGTGCCAGTAGTATAGATCTTGACTATGGCTACACCTTC

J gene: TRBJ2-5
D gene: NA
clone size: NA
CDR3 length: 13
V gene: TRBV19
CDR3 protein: CASSNRESETQYF
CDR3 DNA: TGTGCCAGTAGTAACAGGGAATCGGAGACCCAGTACTTC

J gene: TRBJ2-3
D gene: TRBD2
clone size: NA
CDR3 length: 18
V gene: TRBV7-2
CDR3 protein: CASSSLDSGAFSGDTQYF
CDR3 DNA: TGTGCCAGCAGCTCCCTGGATAGCGGGGCTTTCTCTGGGGATACGCAGTATTTT

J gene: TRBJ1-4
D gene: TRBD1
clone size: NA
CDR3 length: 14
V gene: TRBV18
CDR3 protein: CASLQQGKDEKLFF
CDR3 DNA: TGTGCCAGCTTGCAACAGGGGAAAGATGAAAAACTGTTTTTT

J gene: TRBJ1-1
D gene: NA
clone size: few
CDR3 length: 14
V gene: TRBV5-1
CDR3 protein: CASSRGTANTEAFF
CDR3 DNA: TGCGCCAGCAGCCGCGGGACGGCGAACACTGAAGCTTTCTTT

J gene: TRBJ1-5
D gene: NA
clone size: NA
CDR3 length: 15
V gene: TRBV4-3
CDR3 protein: CASSQYFTGSQPQHF
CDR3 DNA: TGCGCCAGCAGCCAATACTTCACAGGGAGTCAGCCCCAGCATTTT

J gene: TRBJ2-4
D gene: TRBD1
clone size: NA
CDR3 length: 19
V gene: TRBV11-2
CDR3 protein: CASSRNSGTGLFAKNIQYF
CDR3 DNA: TGTGCCAGCAGTCGCAATTCCGGGACAGGGTTATTCGCCAAAAACATTCAGTACTTC

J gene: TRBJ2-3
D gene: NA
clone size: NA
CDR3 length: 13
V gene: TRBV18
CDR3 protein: CASSPGRVDTQYF
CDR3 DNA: TGTGCCAGCTCACCCGGTCGGGTCGATACGCAGTATTTT

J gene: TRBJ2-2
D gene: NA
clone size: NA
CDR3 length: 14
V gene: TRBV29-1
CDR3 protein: CSATGTGVTGELFF
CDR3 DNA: TGCAGCGCAACCGGGACGGGGGTAACCGGGGAGCTGTTTTTT

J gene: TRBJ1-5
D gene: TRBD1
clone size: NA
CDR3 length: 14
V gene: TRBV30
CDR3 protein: CAWSGTGLNQPQHF
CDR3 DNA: TGTGCCTGGAGCGGGACAGGCCTGAATCAGCCCCAGCATTTT

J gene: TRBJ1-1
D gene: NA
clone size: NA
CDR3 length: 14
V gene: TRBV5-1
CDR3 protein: CASSLPAGSTEAFF
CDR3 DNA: TGCGCCAGCAGCTTGCCAGCCGGGAGCACTGAAGCTTTCTTT

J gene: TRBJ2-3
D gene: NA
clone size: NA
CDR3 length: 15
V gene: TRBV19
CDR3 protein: CASSREPGIADTQYF
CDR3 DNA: TGTGCCAGTAGTCGGGAACCAGGTATCGCAGATACGCAGTATTTT

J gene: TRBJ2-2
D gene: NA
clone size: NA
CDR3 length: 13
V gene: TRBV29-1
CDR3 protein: CSVLTGNTGELFF
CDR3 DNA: TGCAGCGTTTTAACGGGAAACACCGGGGAGCTGTTTTTT

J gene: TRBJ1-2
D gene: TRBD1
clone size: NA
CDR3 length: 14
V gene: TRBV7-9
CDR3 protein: CASSSGQINYGYTF
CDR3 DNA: TGTGCCAGCAGCTCGGGACAGATTAACTATGGCTACACCTTC

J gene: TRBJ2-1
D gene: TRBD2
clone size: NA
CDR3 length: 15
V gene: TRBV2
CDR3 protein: CASSSGTSGGNEQFF
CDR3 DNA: TGTGCCAGCAGTTCAGGGACTAGCGGGGGCAATGAGCAGTTCTTC

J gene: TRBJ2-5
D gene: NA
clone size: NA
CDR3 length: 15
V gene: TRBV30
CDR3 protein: CAWSDFGRAWETQYF
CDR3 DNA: TGTGCCTGGAGTGATTTTGGTAGAGCTTGGGAGACCCAGTACTTC